The clone carrying this T cell receptor (beta chain) was found a few times. Antigen specificity is unknown. This entry comes from a study of T cells in Graves' hyperthyroidism and ophthalmopathy. Newly diagnosed hyperthyroidism, duration under 2 months, in patients aged 18 to 65. Germline V gives CDR1 DFQATT, CDR2 SNEGSKA (reference sequence). The CDR3 is made up of 12 amino acids. Trimming pared 5 bases from V and 0 bases from J, leaving 8 bases between. Amplification of TCR beta CDR3 regions was performed using RNA transcripts as template. First-round RT-PCR of the TCR CDR3 relied on the HTBI primer set. TCRdb independently ran MiXCR on the multiplex PCR reads; one entry per CDR3 protein. This sample has some 720,000 distinct CDR3 sequences, with around 17% found just once. Broader study findings: Among clonotypes expanded in thyroid above 0.001, most were also found in blood.

The clonotype was recovered from a young man with Graves' hyperthyroidism. The V call is TRBV20-1, the J call TRBJ2-7, with D possibly TRBD2 on 6 matching bases. The sample taken for sequencing was blood. The CDR3 reads CSAQAGSYEQYF. The CDR3 nucleotides read TGCAGTGCTCAAGCGGGCTCCTACGAGCAGTACTTC.